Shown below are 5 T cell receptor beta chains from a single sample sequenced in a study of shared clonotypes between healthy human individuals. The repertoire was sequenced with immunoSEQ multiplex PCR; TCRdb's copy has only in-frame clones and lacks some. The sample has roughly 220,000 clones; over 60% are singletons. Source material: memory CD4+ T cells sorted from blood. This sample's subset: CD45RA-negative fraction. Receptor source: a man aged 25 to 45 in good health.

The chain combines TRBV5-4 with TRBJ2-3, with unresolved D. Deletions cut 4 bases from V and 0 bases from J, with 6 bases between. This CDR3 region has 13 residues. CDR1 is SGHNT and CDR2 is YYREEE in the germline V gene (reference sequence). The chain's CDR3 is CASSLPSTDTQYF. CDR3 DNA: TGTGCCAGCAGCCTACCTAGCACAGATACGCAGTATTTT. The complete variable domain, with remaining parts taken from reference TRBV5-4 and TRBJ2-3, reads ETGVTQSPTHLIKTRGQQVTLRCSSQSGHNTVSWYQQALGQGPQFIFQYYREEENGRGNFPPRFSGLQFPNYSSELNVNALELDDSALYLCASSLPSTDTQYFGPGTRLTVL.

The CDR3 protein is CASSIGGQSEAFF. The CDR3 region has the DNA TGTGCCAGCAGCATCGGGGGGCAGTCTGAAGCTTTCTTT. The rearrangement joins TRBV21-1 to TRBJ1-1. TRBV21-1 is labeled a pseudogene. CDR3 length equals 13 residues.

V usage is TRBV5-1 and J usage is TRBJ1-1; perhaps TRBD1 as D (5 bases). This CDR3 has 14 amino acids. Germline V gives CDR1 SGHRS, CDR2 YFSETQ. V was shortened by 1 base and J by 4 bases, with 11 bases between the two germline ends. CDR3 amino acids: CASSLNPGGTEAFF. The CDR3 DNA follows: TGCGCCAGCAGCTTGAATCCGGGGGGCACTGAAGCTTTCTTT.

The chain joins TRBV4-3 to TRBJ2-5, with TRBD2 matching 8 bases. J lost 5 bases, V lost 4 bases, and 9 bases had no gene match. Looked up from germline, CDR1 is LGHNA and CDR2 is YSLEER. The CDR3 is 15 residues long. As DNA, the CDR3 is TGCGCCAGCAGCCGTCAAGCGGGAGTTGGGGAGACCCAGTACTTC. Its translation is CASSRQAGVGETQYF.

The CDR3 DNA follows: TGTGCCAGCAGCCCAGACCTTAGCCACTACGAGCAGTACTTC. Amino acid sequence: CASSPDLSHYEQYF. The chain uses TRBV5-6 and TRBJ2-7; D is ambiguous. The germline CDR1 and CDR2 sequences are SGHDT and YYEEEE. The CDR3 is made up of 14 amino acids. Deletions cut 4 bases from V and 3 bases from J, with 14 bases between. The full variable domain, with the rest looked up from reference TRBV5-6 and TRBJ2-7, is DAGVTQSPTHLIKTRGQQVTLRCSPKSGHDTVSWYQQALGQGPQFIFQYYEEEERQRGNFPDRFSGHQFPNYSSELNVNALLLGDSALYLCASSPDLSHYEQYFGPGTRLTVT.